The clone carrying this T cell receptor (beta chain) was observed a few times. Using RNA transcripts as the source, TCR beta CDR3 regions were amplified. Using the HTBI primer set, a first-round RT-PCR was run on the TCR CDR3. TCRdb re-called the multiplex PCR reads with MiXCR, one entry per CDR3 protein. The sample includes approximately 400,000 distinct CDR3 sequences, less than 20% seen only once; the top ten take 40%. The entry originates in a study of T cells in Graves' hyperthyroidism and ophthalmopathy. Germline CDR1 and CDR2: MGHRA and YSYEKL. The CDR3 spans 14 residues. Trimming removed 3 bases at V and 1 base at J, with 9 bases between.

The chain recombines TRBV4-1 with TRBJ1-2; TRBD1 is a possible D gene (6 bases). Sequencing was done on a sample of blood. This sequence was found in a man younger than 35 with Graves' ophthalmopathy. CDR3 coding DNA: TGCGCCAGCAGCCACACAGGGAGTAACTATGGCTACACCTTC. It is translated as CASSHTGSNYGYTF.